This T cell receptor (beta chain) was found in a study of human T cells and chemical hapten exposure (dated by TCRdb to the early 2020s). About the study as a whole: For sensitization, 2% DPC in acetone was applied to a 2 cm by 2 cm area of upper inner arm skin. Weekly therapeutic DPC doses were additionally applied to the scalp of patients throughout the approximately 24-week study period. Patch testing on the upper back used Finn chambers containing 0.01% DPC, with scoring done after 6 days according to International Contact Dermatitis Research Group standards. Alopecia areata with under or over 50% scalp involvement, alopecia totalis and alopecia universalis were represented in the patient cohort, which was mostly female. The libraries were sequenced as a pool, and the TCR yield per sample differed mostly because of small variations in library volumes within the pool. In alopecia patients, the study followed how the peripheral blood TCR repertoire changed in vivo over primary and secondary sensitization to diphenylcyclopropenone (DPC), a hapten. Blood samples were taken from patients before sensitization (week 0) and at 2, 6 and about 24 weeks after DPC sensitization. Blood for TCR sequencing was provided by twenty-nine alopecia patients at one to four time points (pre-sensitization, 2, 6 and 24 weeks). What the study reported, not specific to this receptor: After repeated subsampling, changes were observed in the strength of the expansion versus patch-test correlation and in the threshold at which the correlation became significant. The number of PT1 expanded TCRs positively correlated with patch test score, significant at thresholds 8, 16 and 32 but not 4. All patients had alopecia, a presumed autoimmune disease, so their immune response might differ from that of healthy individuals. Significantly more large CDR3 similarity clusters were formed by expanded TCRs than by pre-sensitization or healthy control sets, consistent with antigen-driven responses. DPC sensitization did not change the number of TCRs with a frequency above 1 in 1000, and there was no evidence of changes in global repertoire structure.

The receptor library was made with RACE. The sample was run on a NextSeq 500. During library preparation, unique molecular identifiers were attached to individual cDNA molecules so that TCRs could be counted in a quantitative, reproducible way. Both TCR alpha and TCR beta chains were sequenced from each blood RNA sample. Concerning the study's data processing: The median number of TCRs per sample was approximately 96,000, ranging from about 23,224 to 750,000. The Decombinator software suite was used to annotate the V, J and CDR3 of the TCR reads. To make PS versus PT1 abundance plots, every sample was subsampled to the same number of TCRs (28,000). TCRs were defined as expanded if absent before sensitization and observed at least eight times at the 2-week time point. The raw public reads went through TCRdb reprocessing: fastp at Q25, MiXCR clone calling, in-frame beta chains kept. Rows matching on CDR3 protein sequence are summarized as one entry with the most common DNA and genes. It is TCRdb's table, rather than the study itself, that gives the V and J calls and clone size. Across this sample there are approximately 82,000 distinct CDR3 sequences, with about 10% seen only once. The top ten clones comprise less than 2.5% of the sample.

As to this clonotype: Its antigen is unknown. Within one base of it there is no much larger clone, and no base qualities were kept.

V loses 5 bases at its end and J loses 4 bases; junction bases beyond the gene matches: 11. According to the germline V gene, CDR1 reads SGHRS and CDR2 reads YFSETQ. Measured from the cysteine to the phenylalanine, the CDR3 is 15 residues long. The retained sequence is limited to the CDR3, 45 bases, with the frame set at the first base. The sample's time point label, in plain terms: patch test 1, 2 weeks after DPC sensitization. This specimen's treatment or condition label, interpreted: therapeutic diphenylcyclopropenone sensitization with weekly scalp DPC. At every patch-test visit, the blood draw took place before the patch test was put on. To be eligible, patients had to be aged 18 to 70, diagnosed with alopecia and judged suitable for DPC therapy, while pregnant patients were excluded. Total RNA was isolated from unfractionated whole blood collected in Tempus Blood RNA tubes.

Recombination connected TRBV5-1 to TRBJ1-2, with 7 junctional bases fitting TRBD1. This sequence was found in a man aged 40-49 years with alopecia areata. Some clones in this sample may be carry-over from other donors' samples. The sequences come from whole blood, collected in connection with sensitization to the hapten diphenylcyclopropenone (DPC). In nucleotides, the sequence is TGCGCCAGCAGTCGCGGGACAGTCGCGGCCTATGGCTACACCTTC. This codes for CASSRGTVAAYGYTF.